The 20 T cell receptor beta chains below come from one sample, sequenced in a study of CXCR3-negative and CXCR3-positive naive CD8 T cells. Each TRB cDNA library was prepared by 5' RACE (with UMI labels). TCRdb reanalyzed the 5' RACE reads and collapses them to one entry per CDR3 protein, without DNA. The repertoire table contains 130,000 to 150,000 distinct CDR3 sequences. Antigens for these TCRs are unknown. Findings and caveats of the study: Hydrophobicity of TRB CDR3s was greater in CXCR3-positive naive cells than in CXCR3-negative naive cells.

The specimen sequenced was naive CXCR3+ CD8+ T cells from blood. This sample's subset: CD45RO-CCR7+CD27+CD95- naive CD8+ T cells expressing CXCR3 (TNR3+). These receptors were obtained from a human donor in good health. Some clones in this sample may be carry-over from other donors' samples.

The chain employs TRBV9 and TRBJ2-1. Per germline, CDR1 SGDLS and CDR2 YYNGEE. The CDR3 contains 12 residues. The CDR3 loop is CASSVVGSEQFF.

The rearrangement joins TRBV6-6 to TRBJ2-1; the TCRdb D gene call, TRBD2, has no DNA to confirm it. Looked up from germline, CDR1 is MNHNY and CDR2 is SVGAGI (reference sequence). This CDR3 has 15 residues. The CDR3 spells CASSVSGGTYNEQFF.

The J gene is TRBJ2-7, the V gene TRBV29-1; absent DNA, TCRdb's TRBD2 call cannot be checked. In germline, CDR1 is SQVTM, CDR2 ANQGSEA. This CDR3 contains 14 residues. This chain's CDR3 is CSVEPSGSSYEQYF.

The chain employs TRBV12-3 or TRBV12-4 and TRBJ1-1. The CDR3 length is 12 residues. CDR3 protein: CASSSGTLEAFF.

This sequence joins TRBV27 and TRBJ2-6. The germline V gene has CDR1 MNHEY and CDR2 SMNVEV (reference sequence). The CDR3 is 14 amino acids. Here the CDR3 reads CASSDSAGANVLTF.

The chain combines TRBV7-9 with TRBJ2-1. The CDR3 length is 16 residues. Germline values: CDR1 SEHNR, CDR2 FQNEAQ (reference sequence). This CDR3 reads CASSSYGASSYNEQFF.

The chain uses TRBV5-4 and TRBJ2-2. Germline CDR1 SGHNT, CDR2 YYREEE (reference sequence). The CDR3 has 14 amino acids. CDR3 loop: CASSPVGNTGELFF. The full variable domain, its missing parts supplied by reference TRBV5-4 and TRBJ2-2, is ETGVTQSPTHLIKTRGQQVTLRCSSQSGHNTVSWYQQALGQGPQFIFQYYREEENGRGNFPPRFSGLQFPNYSSELNVNALELDDSALYLCASSPVGNTGELFFGEGSRLTVL.

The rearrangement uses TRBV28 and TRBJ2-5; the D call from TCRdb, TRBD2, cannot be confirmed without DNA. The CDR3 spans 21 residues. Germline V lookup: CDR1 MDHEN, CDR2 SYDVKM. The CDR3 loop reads CASSLPGHMITSGGPKETQYF.

The CDR3 sequence is CASSLETSTYEQYF. This chain uses TRBV7-6 with TRBJ2-7; with no DNA, the TCRdb D assignment of TRBD2 cannot be verified. Germline V CDR1 and CDR2: SGHVS, FNYEAQ. The CDR3 length is 14 residues. The full variable domain, rest sourced from reference TRBV7-6 and TRBJ2-7, is GAGVSQSPRYKVTKRGQDVALRCDPISGHVSLYWYRQALGQGPEFLTYFNYEAQQDKSGLPNDRFSAERPEGSISTLTIQRTEQRDSAMYRCASSLETSTYEQYFGPGTRLTVT.

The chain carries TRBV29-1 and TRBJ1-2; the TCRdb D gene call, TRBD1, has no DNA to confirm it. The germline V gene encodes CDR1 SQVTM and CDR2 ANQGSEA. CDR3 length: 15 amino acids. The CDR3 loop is CSVKISGAEQGGYTF. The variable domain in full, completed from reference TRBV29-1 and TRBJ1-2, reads SAVISQKPSRDICQRGTSLTIQCQVDSQVTMMFWYRQQPGQSLTLIATANQGSEATYESGFVIDKFPISRPNLTFSTLTVSNMSPEDSSIYLCSVKISGAEQGGYTFGSGTRLTVV.

CDR3 protein: CSWSLEDRITEAFF. The chain combines TRBV30 with TRBJ1-1; without DNA, the TCRdb call of TRBD1 cannot be checked. CDR3 length equals 14 residues. The germline V gene encodes CDR1 GTSNPN and CDR2 SVGIG (reference sequence).

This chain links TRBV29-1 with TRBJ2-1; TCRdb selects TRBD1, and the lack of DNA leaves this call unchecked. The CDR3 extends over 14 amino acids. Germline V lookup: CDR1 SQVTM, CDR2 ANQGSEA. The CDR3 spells CSVTRGGGHNEQFF.

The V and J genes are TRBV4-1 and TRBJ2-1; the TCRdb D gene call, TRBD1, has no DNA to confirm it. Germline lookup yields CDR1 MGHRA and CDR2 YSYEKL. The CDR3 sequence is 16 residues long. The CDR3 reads CASSQARDRGLGEQFF.

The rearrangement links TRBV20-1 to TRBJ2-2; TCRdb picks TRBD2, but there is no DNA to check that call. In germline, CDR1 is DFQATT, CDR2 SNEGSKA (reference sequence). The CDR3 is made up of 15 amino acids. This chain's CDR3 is CSASGLAGNTGELFF.

CDR3: CASSFGGRASTDTQYF. This chain uses TRBV7-6 with TRBJ2-3; TCRdb's D gene call, TRBD2, goes unchecked for lack of DNA. Germline loops: CDR1 SGHVS, CDR2 FNYEAQ. The CDR3 contains 16 residues.

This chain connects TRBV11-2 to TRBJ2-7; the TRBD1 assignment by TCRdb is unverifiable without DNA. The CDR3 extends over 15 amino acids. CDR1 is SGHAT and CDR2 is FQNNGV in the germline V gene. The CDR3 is CASSFLSGSPNEQYF.

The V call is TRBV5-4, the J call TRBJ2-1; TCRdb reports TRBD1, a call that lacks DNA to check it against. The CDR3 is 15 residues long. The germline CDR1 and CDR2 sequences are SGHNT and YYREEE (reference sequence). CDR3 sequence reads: CASSLVGQGPNEQFF.

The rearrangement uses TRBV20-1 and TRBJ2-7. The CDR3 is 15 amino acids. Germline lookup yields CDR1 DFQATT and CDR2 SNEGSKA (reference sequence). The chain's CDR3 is CSARGLLDSIYEQYF.

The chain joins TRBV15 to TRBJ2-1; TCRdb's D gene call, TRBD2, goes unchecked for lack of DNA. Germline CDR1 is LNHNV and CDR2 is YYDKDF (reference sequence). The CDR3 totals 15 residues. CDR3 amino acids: CATSRGREAPNEQFF.

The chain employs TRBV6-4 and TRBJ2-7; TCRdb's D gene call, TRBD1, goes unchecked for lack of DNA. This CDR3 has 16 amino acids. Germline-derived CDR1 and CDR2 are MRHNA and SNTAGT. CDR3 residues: CASSPFGGEGIYEQYF.